The present TCR beta chain was sequenced within a study of T cells in Graves' hyperthyroidism and ophthalmopathy. The CDR3 contains 15 residues. Between the trimmed V and J ends, which lost 3 bases and 4 bases, there was a span of 12 bases. Study-wide points: Blood also contained most expanded thyroid clonotypes above 0.001.

Exclusion of a patient resulted from uncontrolled infection, other autoimmune disease, pregnancy or lactation. TCR beta CDR3 regions were amplified from RNA. Initially, a first-round RT-PCR of the TCR CDR3 employed the HTBI primer set. TCRdb reprocessed the multiplex PCR reads via MiXCR and lists one record per CDR3 protein. The sample includes hundreds of thousands of distinct CDR3 sequences, 35% to 45% of them seen just once. Concerning this clonotype itself: The antigen remains unidentified.

The clonotype comes from a man between 18 and 35 years old with Graves' hyperthyroidism. Sequenced: blood. The V call is TRBV12-3 or TRBV12-4, the J call TRBJ2-2, with D uncertain. The CDR3 nucleotides are TGTGCCAGCAGTTTGATAGATCCGGGCACCGGGGAGCTGTTTTTT. This encodes CASSLIDPGTGELFF.